The 20 T cell receptor beta chains presented below share a single source sample, sequenced in a study of CD4 T cells in relation to SARS-CoV-2 and coronaviruses. These receptors have no identified antigens. CD4+ T cells from unexposed donors were obtained before the COVID-19 pandemic (2011-2018). The cells were cultured for about ten days before CD4+ T cells were isolated. The data were produced by immunoSEQ multiplex PCR, yet TCRdb's version contains in-frame clones alone and is incomplete. The top ten clones hold about 14% of a sample with around 29,000 clones, over 75% of them seen once. Sequencing input: CD4+ T cells from PBMCs, cultured in vitro. These receptors all stem from a human donor in good health.

The gene calls are TRBV21-1 and TRBJ2-3; the tabulated D call, TRBD2, remains unverified against the DNA. TRBV21-1 corresponds to a pseudogene. CDR3 length: 16 residues. The CDR3, as DNA: TGTGCCAGCAGCAAAAGAGCGGGAGGCGGCGCAGATACGCAGTATTTT. Encoded protein: CASSKRAGGGADTQYF.

This rearrangement joins TRBV7-2 to TRBJ2-5; 13 nucleotides match TRBD2. The V gene's germline CDR1 is SGHTA and CDR2 FQGNSA. The CDR3 loop spans 17 amino acids. With V trimmed by 5 bases and J by 4 bases, 10 bases remained unmatched. The CDR3 loop is CASSPTRLAGGGETQYF. CDR3 nucleotide sequence: TGTGCCAGCAGCCCTACCCGACTAGCGGGGGGCGGAGAGACCCAGTACTTC. Supplemented by reference TRBV7-2 and TRBJ2-5, the full variable domain reads GAGVSQSPSNKVTEKGKDVELRCDPISGHTALYWYRQSLGQGLEFLIYFQGNSAPDKSGLPSDRFSAERTGGSVSTLTIQRTQQEDSAVYLCASSPTRLAGGGETQYFGPGTRLLVL.

The chain links TRBV10-3 to TRBJ1-3; D not certain. CDR3 length equals 14 residues. Germline values: CDR1 ENHRY, CDR2 SYGVKD. Trimming left V 3 bases short and J 2 bases short, with 8 bases between. CDR3 loop: CAISDSGTGNTIYF. The CDR3 nucleotides are TGTGCCATCAGTGACTCGGGAACTGGAAACACCATATATTTT.

The chain uses TRBV27 and TRBJ2-1; 9 bases agree with TRBD1. The ends lost 7 bases at V and 4 bases at J; junction bases unmatched: 11. CDR3 length equals 16 residues. From germline, CDR1 is MNHEY and CDR2 SMNVEV (reference sequence). CDR3 bases: TGTGCCAGCACCACCTACGGGGACAGGGTATACAATGAGCAGTTCTTC. Amino acids: CASTTYGDRVYNEQFF.

This chain joins TRBV11-1 and TRBJ1-3, with a tentative D call TRBD1 (5 bases). This CDR3 has 15 amino acids. Trimming shortened V by 5 bases and J by 0 bases, and 11 bases separated the two germline ends. Germline-derived CDR1 and CDR2 are SGHAT and FQDESV (reference sequence). In DNA, the CDR3 is TGTGCCAGCAGCCGGGACCGCTACTCTGGAAACACCATATATTTT. It codes for CASSRDRYSGNTIYF.

The genes are TRBV2 and TRBJ1-4; possible D gene TRBD1, 5 bases. The V end was cut by 5 bases, the J end by 0 bases, with 7 bases between. The CDR3 covers 14 residues. Germline V gives CDR1 SNHLY, CDR2 FYNNEI. The CDR3 protein is CASSPGPTNEKLFF. The CDR3 DNA reads TGTGCCAGCAGTCCGGGACCAACTAATGAAAAACTGTTTTTT.

The chain links TRBV5-1 to TRBJ2-3; D is ambiguous. The CDR3 extends over 15 amino acids. Per the germline V gene, CDR1 is SGHRS and CDR2 is YFSETQ. Trimming took off 0 bases at V and 2 bases at J, with 10 bases between the two ends. CDR3 DNA sequence: TGCGCCAGCAGCTTGGCTAACTTGATCACAGATACGCAGTATTTT. Translated: CASSLANLITDTQYF. The whole variable domain, filled in from reference TRBV5-1 and TRBJ2-3, reads KAGVTQTPRYLIKTRGQQVTLSCSPISGHRSVSWYQQTPGQGLQFLFEYFSETQRNKGNFPGRFSGRQFSNSRSEMNVSTLELGDSALYLCASSLANLITDTQYFGPGTRLTVL.

This sequence joins TRBV7-2 and TRBJ2-7; 9 bases fit TRBD2. The CDR3 loop spans 18 amino acids. From germline, CDR1 is SGHTA and CDR2 FQGNSA. V was clipped by 4 bases and J by 3 bases; unmatched bases: 16. CDR3 coding DNA: TGTGCCAGCAGCTCCGCGCGACGGGGACTAGCCCCGGGCTACGAGCAGTACTTC. As protein: CASSSARRGLAPGYEQYF.

In this sample, this clone turned up a few times. V gene TRBV5-1 combines with J gene TRBJ1-1; D not certain. The CDR3 is 15 residues long. Per germline, CDR1 SGHRS and CDR2 YFSETQ. V gave up 1 base and J gave up 0 bases, with 10 bases separating them. The DNA of the CDR3 is TGCGCCAGCAGCTTGACAGTGCAAGTGAACACTGAAGCTTTCTTT. Translation gives CASSLTVQVNTEAFF. Together with reference TRBV5-1 and TRBJ1-1, the CDR3 gives the full variable domain: KAGVTQTPRYLIKTRGQQVTLSCSPISGHRSVSWYQQTPGQGLQFLFEYFSETQRNKGNFPGRFSGRQFSNSRSEMNVSTLELGDSALYLCASSLTVQVNTEAFFGQGTRLTVV.

This clone showed up just a few times. CDR3 sequence (DNA): TGTGCCAGCAGCCCCCGGGACGGAGAAAATTCACCCCTCCACTTT. This codes for CASSPRDGENSPLHF. V is TRBV9 and J is TRBJ1-6, with D possibly TRBD1 on 5 matching bases. This CDR3 is 15 amino acids long. Germline loops: CDR1 SGDLS, CDR2 YYNGEE. V lost 4 bases and J lost 7, with 15 bases in between. Using reference TRBV9 and TRBJ1-6 for the parts outside the CDR3, the full variable domain is DSGVTQTPKHLITATGQRVTLRCSPRSGDLSVYWYQQSLDQGLQFLIQYYNGEERAKGNILERFSAQQFPDLHSELNLSSLELGDSALYFCASSPRDGENSPLHFGNGTRLTVT.

This clone showed up just a few times. This sequence joins TRBV4-1 and TRBJ2-2; 7 nucleotides align to TRBD2. This CDR3 has 14 amino acids. V lost 5 bases, J lost 7 bases, and 7 bases stayed unmatched. Per the germline V gene, CDR1 is MGHRA and CDR2 is YSYEKL. The CDR3, as DNA: TGCGCCAGCAGCGAAAGGGAGGGCCTCGGGGAGCTGTTTTTT. Encoded protein: CASSEREGLGELFF.

This clone turned up a few times. The genes are TRBV7-2 and TRBJ2-5, with D maybe TRBD2 (7 bases). Germline assignment: CDR1 SGHTA and CDR2 FQGNSA. The V and J ends lost 5 bases and 2 bases respectively, with 18 bases between them. The CDR3 length is 16 residues. The DNA for the CDR3 is TGTGCCAGCAGCCCCCAACGGGGGGCGCGACAAGAGACCCAGTACTTC. Protein product: CASSPQRGARQETQYF.

The chain joins TRBV5-4 to TRBJ2-1; 14 positions match TRBD2. V lost 5 bases, J lost 6 bases, and 7 bases stayed unmatched. Looked up from germline, CDR1 is SGHNT and CDR2 is YYREEE (reference sequence). CDR3 length: 16 residues. CDR3 sequence (DNA): TGTGCCAGCAGTTCCCGGACTAGCGGGGGGACCAATGAGCAGTTCTTC. As protein: CASSSRTSGGTNEQFF.

The rearrangement joins TRBV7-9 to TRBJ1-2; D might be TRBD1 (5 bases). This CDR3 has 14 residues. Trimming removed 3 bases at V and 7 bases at J, with 15 bases between. The V gene's germline CDR1 is SEHNR and CDR2 FQNEAQ (reference sequence). The CDR3 region has the DNA TGTGCCAGCAGCTTGGAGGTTGGGGGTGGTGGCTACACCTTC. Its translation is CASSLEVGGGGYTF.

This rearrangement joins TRBV6-2 or TRBV6-3 to TRBJ1-2; 8 nucleotides align to TRBD1. This CDR3 has 16 amino acids. Germline assignment: CDR1 MNHEY and CDR2 SVGEGT. Trimming at V came to 6 bases and at J to 4 bases, leaving 13 bases not matched to a gene. The CDR3 sequence is CASSPGTGLLVYGYTF. In DNA, the CDR3 is TGTGCCAGCAGCCCCGGGACAGGCCTTTTAGTCTATGGCTACACCTTC.

CDR3 coding DNA: TGTGCCAGCAGCGTGACAGGGGGCGATACCTCCCCGGGGGAGCAGTACTTC. Translating gives CASSVTGGDTSPGEQYF. The rearrangement joins TRBV9 to TRBJ2-7, with 10 bases identical to TRBD1. The CDR3 has 17 residues. Per the germline V gene, CDR1 is SGDLS and CDR2 is YYNGEE. V shed 2 bases and J 7 bases; nucleotides not matched to a gene: 15.

This clone was seen a handful of times. The V call is TRBV4-1, the J call TRBJ2-2; D possibly uses TRBD1 or TRBD2 (6 bases each). Trimming left V 10 bases short and J 4 bases short, with 16 bases between. The germline V gene encodes CDR1 MGHRA and CDR2 YSYEKL. There are 14 residues in the CDR3. The CDR3 protein is CATRGGRGTGELFF. In nucleotides, the CDR3 is TGCGCCACACGAGGGGGGCGAGGCACCGGGGAGCTGTTTTTT.

The chain uses TRBV4-3 and TRBJ2-7; a weak D match, TRBD1 (6 bases). CDR1 and CDR2 (germline): LGHNA, YSLEER. This CDR3 comprises 15 residues. Trimming stripped 0 bases from V and 4 bases from J, with 13 bases between. CDR3 loop: CASSQDIQGRYEQYF. As DNA, the CDR3 is TGCGCCAGCAGCCAAGATATACAGGGACGGTACGAGCAGTACTTC.

This clone was seen a few times. This chain joins TRBV4-1 and TRBJ1-2; D may be TRBD1 (6 bases). The CDR3 consists of 13 residues. With 1 base removed from V and 6 bases from J, the gap between germline ends came to 9 bases. Germline-derived CDR1 and CDR2 are MGHRA and YSYEKL. CDR3 in amino acids: CASSQANRDGYTF. The CDR3 nucleotides are TGCGCCAGCAGCCAAGCTAACAGGGATGGCTACACCTTC.

V is TRBV19 and J is TRBJ1-3; 7 bases map to TRBD1. J gave up 0 bases and V 5 bases, and 7 bases lay outside the gene matches. The CDR3 spans 16 residues. Germline values: CDR1 LNHDA, CDR2 SQIVND (reference sequence). The CDR3 region has the DNA TGTGCCAGTAGTCCCAGGACAGGCATCTCTGGAAACACCATATATTTT. Its protein product is CASSPRTGISGNTIYF.